Below, 5 T cell receptor beta chains from the same sample are listed, as sequenced in a study of T cells after yellow fever vaccination. TCRdb re-called the 5' RACE reads through MiXCR, storing one row per CDR3 protein. This table has over 130,000 distinct CDR3 sequences, 6.5% to 8.5% appearing once. Sequences were derived from CD4+ T cells sorted from PBMCs, sampled 5 days after the yellow fever booster vaccination. The receptors derive from a man younger than 45 who received the YFV17D yellow fever vaccine.

This clonotype was recorded many times. The V and J genes are TRBV20-1 and TRBJ2-4; TRBD1 is a possible D gene (5 bases). V was clipped by 3 bases and J by 0 bases, with 6 bases between them. The CDR3 length is 13 residues. Germline V CDR1 and CDR2: DFQATT, SNEGSKA (reference sequence). CDR3 sequence reads: CSASREAKNIQYF. The CDR3 region has the DNA TGCAGTGCTAGCAGGGAAGCCAAAAACATTCAGTACTTC.

This clonotype turned up a few times. The rearrangement links TRBV20-1 to TRBJ2-1; no definite D call. Trimming removed 3 bases from V and 3 bases from J, with 9 bases in between. Per germline, CDR1 DFQATT and CDR2 SNEGSKA (reference sequence). This CDR3 is 13 amino acids long. CDR3 region: CSARGYSYNEQFF. CDR3 DNA sequence: TGCAGTGCTAGGGGGTATAGCTACAATGAGCAGTTCTTC.

The table lists this clonotype with many counts. In DNA, the CDR3 is TGTGCCAGCAGCTTAGGGGCGGGGTGGGATCAGCCCCAGCATTTT. Amino acid sequence: CASSLGAGWDQPQHF. The chain couples TRBV7-9 to TRBJ1-5; no clear D. CDR3 size: 15 residues. Per the germline V gene, CDR1 is SEHNR and CDR2 is FQNEAQ (reference sequence). The ends were cut back, 1 base at V and 5 bases at J, with 12 bases in the middle.

There are many counts of this clonotype. This chain joins TRBV14 and TRBJ1-6; D not resolved. CDR3 length: 14 amino acids. Germline CDR1 reads SGHDN; CDR2 reads FVKESK. V was clipped by 3 bases and J by 3 bases, with 6 bases between them. CDR3 region: CASSQRNYNSPLHF. CDR3 nucleotides: TGTGCCAGCAGCCAGAGGAACTATAATTCACCCCTCCACTTT.

The chain joins TRBV29-1 to TRBJ2-7; D possibly uses TRBD1 or TRBD2 (5 bases each). Germline values: CDR1 SQVTM, CDR2 ANQGSEA. This CDR3 contains 13 residues. Trimming removed 4 bases at V and 6 bases at J, with 16 bases between. The CDR3 spells CSVVLGVGFEQYF. In nucleotides, the CDR3 is TGCAGCGTTGTTTTGGGGGTGGGCTTCGAGCAGTACTTC.